The count of the clone carrying this TCR beta chain is one. Its antigen is unidentified. This specimen comes from a study of memory B cells and T cells in multiple sclerosis. This CDR3 has 14 residues. J gave up 7 bases and V 4 bases, and 6 bases lay outside the gene matches. The germline V gene has CDR1 SGHRS and CDR2 YFSETQ. After stimulus-free culture, autoproliferating CFSE-dim and non-proliferating CFSE-high T cells were sequenced separately. Cultures began with approximately 52 million CFSE-labeled PBMCs, unstimulated for 7 days, with replicate wells pooled. CFSE at about 0.5 uM labeled the PBMCs, which were then cultured unstimulated. Clones were read by immunoSEQ multiplex PCR, and TCRdb kept only the in-frame ones, dropping some. This sample has about 32,000 clones; roughly 86% occur once, and the top ten carry 2% to 3%.

The specimen sequenced was PBMCs from blood kept in culture. The V gene is TRBV5-1, the J gene TRBJ1-4; 8 nucleotides match TRBD1. The receptor comes from a human donor with multiple sclerosis. CDR3 nucleotides: TGCGCCAGCAGCCCTCAGGGGGCAGGTGAAAAACTGTTTTTT. Its protein is CASSPQGAGEKLFF.